Reported below is one TCR beta chain. The data originate from a study of blood T cell repertoires in COVID-19. Study-level background: The samples span acute and convalescent COVID-19 from the United States, Italy and Spain. The analysed material was cDNA or gDNA that came from T cells, B-cell-depleted T cells, or PBMCs.

From germline, CDR1 is MDHEN and CDR2 SYDVKM. The CDR3 is made up of 14 amino acids. Trimming cost V 3 bases and J 2 bases, with 8 bases left between them. In the authors' methods: How many nucleated cells were present was estimated from reference gene primer amplification. Sequencing used immunoSEQ multiplex PCR; TCRdb keeps in-frame clones, though not all of them. The V and J calls and clone size were taken over from that table, and D and trimming were inferred from the DNA. The table shows approximately 68,000 clones, with 85% occurring only once. The chain is built from TRBV28 and TRBJ1-5; no reliable D call. The receptor was derived from a woman of 80 years or more with active or convalescent COVID-19. What was sequenced was peripheral blood. The CDR3 bases are TGTGCCAGCAGTTTTGATCGGGGCAATCAGCCCCAGCATTTT. It translates to CASSFDRGNQPQHF.